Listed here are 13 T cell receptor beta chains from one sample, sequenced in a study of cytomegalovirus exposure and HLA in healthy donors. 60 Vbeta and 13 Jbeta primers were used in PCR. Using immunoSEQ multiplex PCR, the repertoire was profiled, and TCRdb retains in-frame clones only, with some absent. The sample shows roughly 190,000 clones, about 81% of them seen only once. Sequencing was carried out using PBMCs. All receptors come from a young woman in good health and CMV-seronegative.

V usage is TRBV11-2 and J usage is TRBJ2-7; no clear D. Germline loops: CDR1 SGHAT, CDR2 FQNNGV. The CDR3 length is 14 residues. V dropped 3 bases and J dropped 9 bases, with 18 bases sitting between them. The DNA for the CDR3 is TGTGCCAGCAGCTTGGCGGCCGGAAGTGAGGTGCAGTACTTC. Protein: CASSLAAGSEVQYF.

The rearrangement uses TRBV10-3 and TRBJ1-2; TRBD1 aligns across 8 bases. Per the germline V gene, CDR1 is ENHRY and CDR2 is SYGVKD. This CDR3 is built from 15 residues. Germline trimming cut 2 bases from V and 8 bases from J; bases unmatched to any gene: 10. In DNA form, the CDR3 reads TGTGCCATCAGTGAGGGCCTCCAGGGGGCAGGGGGCTACACCTTC. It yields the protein CAISEGLQGAGGYTF.

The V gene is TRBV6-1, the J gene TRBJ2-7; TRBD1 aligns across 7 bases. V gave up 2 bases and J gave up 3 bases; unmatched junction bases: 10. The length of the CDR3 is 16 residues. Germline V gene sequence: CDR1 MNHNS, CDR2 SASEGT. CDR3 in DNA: TGTGCCAGCAGTGAAAGTCAGGGACAGCTCTACTACGAGCAGTACTTC. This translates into CASSESQGQLYYEQYF.

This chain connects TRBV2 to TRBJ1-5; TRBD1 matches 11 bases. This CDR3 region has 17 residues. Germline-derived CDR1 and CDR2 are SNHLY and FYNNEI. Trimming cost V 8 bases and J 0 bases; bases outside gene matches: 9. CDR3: CASSPGTGGYSNQPQHF. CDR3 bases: TGTGCCAGCTCTCCGGGGACAGGGGGTTATAGCAATCAGCCCCAGCATTTT.

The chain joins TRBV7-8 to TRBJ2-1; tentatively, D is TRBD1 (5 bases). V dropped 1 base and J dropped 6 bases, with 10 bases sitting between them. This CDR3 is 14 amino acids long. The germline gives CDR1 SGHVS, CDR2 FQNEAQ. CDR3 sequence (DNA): TGTGCCAGCAGCTTAGTACAGGAAGTCAATGAGCAGTTCTTC. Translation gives CASSLVQEVNEQFF.

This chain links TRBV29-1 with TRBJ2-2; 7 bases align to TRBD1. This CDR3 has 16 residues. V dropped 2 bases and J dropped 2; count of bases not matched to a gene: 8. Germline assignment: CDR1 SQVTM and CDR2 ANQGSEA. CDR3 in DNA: TGCAGCGTTGAATCAGGGACAGTAGAAAACACCGGGGAGCTGTTTTTT. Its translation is CSVESGTVENTGELFF.

DNA of the CDR3: TGTGCCACTTCCGGACAGCTAGAGGACACTGAAGCTTTCTTT. Translating gives CATSGQLEDTEAFF. The chain recombines TRBV10-3 with TRBJ1-1, with D perhaps matching TRBD1 (6 bases). This CDR3 contains 14 residues. V lost 10 bases, J lost 3 bases, and 18 bases lay in between. In germline, CDR1 is ENHRY, CDR2 SYGVKD.

The CDR3 loop is CASSYGRGNTEAFF. For the CDR3, the DNA is TGTGCCAGCAGTTATGGCAGGGGGAACACTGAAGCTTTCTTT. The rearrangement links TRBV6-5 to TRBJ1-1; a weak D match, TRBD1 (6 bases). The V gene's germline CDR1 is MNHEY and CDR2 SVGAGI. The CDR3 extends over 14 amino acids. The germline V and J ends were trimmed by 3 bases and 1 base, with 9 bases remaining between them.

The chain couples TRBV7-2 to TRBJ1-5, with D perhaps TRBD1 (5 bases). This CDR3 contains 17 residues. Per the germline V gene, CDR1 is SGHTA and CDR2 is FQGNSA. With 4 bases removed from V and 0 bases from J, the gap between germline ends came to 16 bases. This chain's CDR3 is CASSSTPDTNSNQPQHF. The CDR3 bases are TGTGCCAGCAGCTCAACCCCGGACACCAATAGCAATCAGCCCCAGCATTTT.

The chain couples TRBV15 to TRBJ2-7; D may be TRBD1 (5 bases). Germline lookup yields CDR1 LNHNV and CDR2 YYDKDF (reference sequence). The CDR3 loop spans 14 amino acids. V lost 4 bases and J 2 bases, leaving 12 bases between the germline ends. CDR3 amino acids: CATSKMDTTYEQYF. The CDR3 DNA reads TGTGCCACCAGCAAAATGGACACGACCTACGAGCAGTACTTC.

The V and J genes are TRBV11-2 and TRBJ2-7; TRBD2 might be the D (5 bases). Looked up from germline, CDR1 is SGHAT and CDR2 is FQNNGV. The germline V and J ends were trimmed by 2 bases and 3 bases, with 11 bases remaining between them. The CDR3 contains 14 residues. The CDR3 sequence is CASSLLEDGYEQYF. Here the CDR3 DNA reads TGTGCCAGCAGCTTATTGGAGGACGGCTACGAGCAGTACTTC.

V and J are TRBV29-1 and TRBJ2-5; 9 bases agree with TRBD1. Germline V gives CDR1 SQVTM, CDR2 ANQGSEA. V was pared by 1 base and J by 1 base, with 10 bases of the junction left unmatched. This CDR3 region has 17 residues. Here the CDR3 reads CSVEALGTGFPQETQYF. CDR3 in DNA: TGCAGCGTTGAAGCCCTCGGGACAGGGTTCCCCCAAGAGACCCAGTACTTC.

Here the CDR3 reads CAWSAGTSGRAPDTQYF. The CDR3 nucleotides are TGTGCCTGGAGCGCCGGGACTAGCGGGAGGGCCCCAGATACGCAGTATTTT. The chain combines TRBV30 with TRBJ2-3; 16 nucleotides align to TRBD2. This CDR3 has 17 amino acids. V lost 3 bases and J lost 4; bases outside the gene matches: 7. CDR1 GTSNPN and CDR2 SVGIG come from the germline V gene (reference sequence).